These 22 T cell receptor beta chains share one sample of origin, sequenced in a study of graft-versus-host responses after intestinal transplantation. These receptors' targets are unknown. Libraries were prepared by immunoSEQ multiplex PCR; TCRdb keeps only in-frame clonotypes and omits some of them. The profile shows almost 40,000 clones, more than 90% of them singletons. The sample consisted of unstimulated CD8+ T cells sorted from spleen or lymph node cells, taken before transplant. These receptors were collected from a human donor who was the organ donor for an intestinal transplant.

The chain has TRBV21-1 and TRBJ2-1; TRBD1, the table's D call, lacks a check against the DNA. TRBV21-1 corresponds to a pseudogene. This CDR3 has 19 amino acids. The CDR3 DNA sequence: TGTGCCAGCAGCATTGACAGGGGCCCTTCTCTCAGCTCCTACAATGAGCAGTTCTTC. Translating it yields CASSIDRGPSLSSYNEQFF.

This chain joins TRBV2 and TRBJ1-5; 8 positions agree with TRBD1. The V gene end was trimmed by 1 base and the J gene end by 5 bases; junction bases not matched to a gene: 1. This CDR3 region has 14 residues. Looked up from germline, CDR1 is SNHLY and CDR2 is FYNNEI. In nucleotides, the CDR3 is TGTGCCAGCAGTGAAGGACAGGGGTATCAGCCCCAGCATTTT. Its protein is CASSEGQGYQPQHF.

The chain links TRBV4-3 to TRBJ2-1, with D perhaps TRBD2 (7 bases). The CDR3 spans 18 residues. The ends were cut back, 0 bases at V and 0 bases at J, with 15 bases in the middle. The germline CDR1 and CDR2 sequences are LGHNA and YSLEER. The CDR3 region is CASSQDGGGHSSYNEQFF. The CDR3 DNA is TGCGCCAGCAGCCAAGATGGGGGGGGGCACTCCTCCTACAATGAGCAGTTCTTC.

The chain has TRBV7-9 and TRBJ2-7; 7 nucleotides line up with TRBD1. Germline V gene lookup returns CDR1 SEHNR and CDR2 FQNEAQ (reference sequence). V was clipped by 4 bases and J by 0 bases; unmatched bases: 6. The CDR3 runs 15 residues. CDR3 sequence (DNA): TGTGCCAGCAGCTCCCCGGGACAGATCTCCTACGAGCAGTACTTC. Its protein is CASSSPGQISYEQYF.

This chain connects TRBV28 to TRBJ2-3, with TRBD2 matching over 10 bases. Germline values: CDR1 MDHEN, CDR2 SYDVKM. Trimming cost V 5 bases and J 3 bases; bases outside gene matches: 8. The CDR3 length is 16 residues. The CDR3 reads CASSPPLAGVTDTQYF. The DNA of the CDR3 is TGTGCCAGCAGTCCACCCCTAGCGGGGGTTACAGATACGCAGTATTTT.

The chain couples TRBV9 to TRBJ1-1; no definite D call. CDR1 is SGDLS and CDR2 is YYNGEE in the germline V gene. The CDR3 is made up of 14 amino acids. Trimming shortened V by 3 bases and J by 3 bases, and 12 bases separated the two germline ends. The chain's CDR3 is CASSAGASDTEAFF. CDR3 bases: TGTGCCAGCAGCGCCGGTGCAAGTGACACTGAAGCTTTCTTT.

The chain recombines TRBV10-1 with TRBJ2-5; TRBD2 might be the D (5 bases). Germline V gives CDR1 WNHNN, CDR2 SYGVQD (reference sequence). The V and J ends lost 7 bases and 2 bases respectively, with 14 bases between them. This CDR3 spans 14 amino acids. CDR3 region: CASTARGFQETQYF. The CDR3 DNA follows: TGCGCCAGCACCGCAAGAGGGTTTCAAGAGACCCAGTACTTC.

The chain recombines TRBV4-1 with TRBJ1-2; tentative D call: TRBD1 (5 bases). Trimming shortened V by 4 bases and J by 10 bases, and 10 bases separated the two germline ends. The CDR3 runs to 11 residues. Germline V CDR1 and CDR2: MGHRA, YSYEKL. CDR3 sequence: CASSLGGDYTF. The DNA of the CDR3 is TGCGCCAGCAGCCTGGGGGGGGACTACACCTTC.

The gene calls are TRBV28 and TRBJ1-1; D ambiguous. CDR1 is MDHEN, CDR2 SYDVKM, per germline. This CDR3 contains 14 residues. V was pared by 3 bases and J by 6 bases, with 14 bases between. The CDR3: CASSFATLNAEAFF. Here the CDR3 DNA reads TGTGCCAGCAGTTTTGCCACTCTTAACGCTGAAGCTTTCTTT.

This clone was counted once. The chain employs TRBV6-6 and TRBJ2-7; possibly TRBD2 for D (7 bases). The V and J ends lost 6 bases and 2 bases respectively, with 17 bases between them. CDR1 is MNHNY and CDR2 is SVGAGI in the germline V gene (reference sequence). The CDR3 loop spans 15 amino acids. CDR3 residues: CASSPPGGHTYEQYF. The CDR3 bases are TGTGCCAGCAGCCCCCCCGGGGGGCACACCTACGAGCAGTACTTC.

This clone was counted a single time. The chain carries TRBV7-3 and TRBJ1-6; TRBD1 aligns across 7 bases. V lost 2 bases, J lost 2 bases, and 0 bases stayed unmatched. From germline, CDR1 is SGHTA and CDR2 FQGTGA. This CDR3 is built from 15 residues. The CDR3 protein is CASSLQGAYNSPLHF. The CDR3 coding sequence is TGTGCCAGCAGCTTACAGGGGGCCTATAATTCACCCCTCCACTTT.

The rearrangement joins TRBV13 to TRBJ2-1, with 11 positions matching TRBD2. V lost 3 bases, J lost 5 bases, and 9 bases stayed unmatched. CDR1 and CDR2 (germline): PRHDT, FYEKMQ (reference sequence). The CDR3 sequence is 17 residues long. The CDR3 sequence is CASSFLRLAGGNNEQFF. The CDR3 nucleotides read TGTGCCAGCAGCTTCTTGAGGCTAGCGGGGGGAAACAATGAGCAGTTCTTC.

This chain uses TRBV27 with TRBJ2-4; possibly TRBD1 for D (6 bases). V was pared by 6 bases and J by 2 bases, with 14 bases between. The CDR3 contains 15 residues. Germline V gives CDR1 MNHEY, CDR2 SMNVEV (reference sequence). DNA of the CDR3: TGTGCCAGCAGCCCTGGGGGCGAGTCCAAAAACATTCAGTACTTC. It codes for CASSPGGESKNIQYF.

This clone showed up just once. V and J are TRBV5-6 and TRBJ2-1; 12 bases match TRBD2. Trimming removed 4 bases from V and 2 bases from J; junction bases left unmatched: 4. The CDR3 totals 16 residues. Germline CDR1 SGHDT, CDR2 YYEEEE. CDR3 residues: CASSPPSGGAYNEQFF. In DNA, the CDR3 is TGTGCCAGCAGCCCCCCTAGCGGGGGGGCCTACAATGAGCAGTTCTTC.

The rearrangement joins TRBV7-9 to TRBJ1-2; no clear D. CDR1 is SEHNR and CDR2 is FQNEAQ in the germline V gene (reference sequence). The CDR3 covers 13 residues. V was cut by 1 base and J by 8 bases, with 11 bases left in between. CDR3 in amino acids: CASSLEAGGGYTF. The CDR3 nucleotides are TGTGCCAGCAGCTTAGAGGCAGGCGGGGGCTACACCTTC.

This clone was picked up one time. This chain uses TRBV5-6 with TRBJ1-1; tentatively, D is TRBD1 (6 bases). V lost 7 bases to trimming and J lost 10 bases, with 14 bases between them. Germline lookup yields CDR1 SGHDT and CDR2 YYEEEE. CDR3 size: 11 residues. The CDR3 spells CASVAQGRAFF. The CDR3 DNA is TGTGCCAGCGTAGCACAGGGTCGAGCTTTCTTT.

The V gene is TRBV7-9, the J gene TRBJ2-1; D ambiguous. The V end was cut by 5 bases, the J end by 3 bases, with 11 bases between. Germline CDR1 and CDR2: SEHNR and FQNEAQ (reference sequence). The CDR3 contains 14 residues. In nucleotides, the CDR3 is TGTGCCAGCAGCCCAATCTCCGTCTACAATGAGCAGTTCTTC. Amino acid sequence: CASSPISVYNEQFF.

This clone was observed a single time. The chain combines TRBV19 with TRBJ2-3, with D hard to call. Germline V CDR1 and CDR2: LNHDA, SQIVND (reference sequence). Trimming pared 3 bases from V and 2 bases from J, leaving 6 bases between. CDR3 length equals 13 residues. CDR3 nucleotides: TGTGCCAGTAGTATGGAGTCCACAGATACGCAGTATTTT. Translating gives CASSMESTDTQYF.

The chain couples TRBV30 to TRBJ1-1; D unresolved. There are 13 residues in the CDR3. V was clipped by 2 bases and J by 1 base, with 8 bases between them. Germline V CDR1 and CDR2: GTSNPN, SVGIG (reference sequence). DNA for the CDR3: TGTGCCTGGAGTACCCTCCCGAACACTGAAGCTTTCTTT. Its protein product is CAWSTLPNTEAFF.

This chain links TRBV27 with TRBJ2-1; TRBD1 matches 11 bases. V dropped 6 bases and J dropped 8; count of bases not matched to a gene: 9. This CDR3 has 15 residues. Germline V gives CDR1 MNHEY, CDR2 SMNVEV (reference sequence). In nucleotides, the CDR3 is TGTGCCAGCAGCCCGATGGGGACAGGGGGTTATGAGCAGTTCTTC. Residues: CASSPMGTGGYEQFF.

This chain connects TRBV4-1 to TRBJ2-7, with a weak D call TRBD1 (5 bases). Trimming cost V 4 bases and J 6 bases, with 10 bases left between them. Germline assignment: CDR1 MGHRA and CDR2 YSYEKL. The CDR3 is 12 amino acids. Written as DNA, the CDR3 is TGCGCCAGCAGCCTCTACCAGGGCGAGCAGTACTTC. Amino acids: CASSLYQGEQYF.

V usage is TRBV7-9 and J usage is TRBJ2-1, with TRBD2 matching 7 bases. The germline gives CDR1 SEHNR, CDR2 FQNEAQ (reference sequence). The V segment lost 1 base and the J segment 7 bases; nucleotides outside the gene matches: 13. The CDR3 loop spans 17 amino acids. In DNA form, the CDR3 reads TGTGCCAGCAGCTTAGTCGGACGGGGGGACGGTAGGAATGAGCAGTTCTTC. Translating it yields CASSLVGRGDGRNEQFF.